A single TCR beta chain is shown here with its context. The target antigen is unknown. The record originates from a study of graft-versus-host responses after intestinal transplantation. Overall study context: Induction with anti-thymocyte globulin, then tacrolimus and steroids for three to four years, was given to all recipients. Study-wide findings and caveats: Early after transplant, HvG declines were associated with peak levels of circulating GvH clones.

This table comes from immunoSEQ multiplex PCR, and its TCRdb copy is limited to in-frame clones, with some not included. The data contain 84,000 or so clones, 90% to 95% of them singletons. This CDR3 has 16 residues. CDR1 and CDR2 (germline): SGHAT, FQDESV (reference sequence). V shed 6 bases and J 6 bases; nucleotides not matched to a gene: 14. The chain has TRBV11-1 and TRBJ2-1, with 7 nucleotides matching TRBD1. The clonotype comes from a human donor who was the organ donor for an intestinal transplant. The starting material was unstimulated CD8+ T cells sorted from spleen or lymph node cells, obtained before transplant. The CDR3 DNA reads as TGTGCCAGCAGGTCGACAGGGTTCGGACTCTCCAATGAGCAGTTCTTC. Its protein product is CASRSTGFGLSNEQFF. Combining the CDR3 with reference TRBV11-1 and TRBJ2-1 gives the whole variable domain EAEVAQSPRYKITEKSQAVAFWCDPISGHATLYWYRQILGQGPELLVQFQDESVVDDSQLPKDRFSAERLKGVDSTLKIQPAELGDSAMYLCASRSTGFGLSNEQFFGPGTRLTVL.